These 18 T cell receptor beta chains came from one sample sequenced in a study of tumor and adjacent non-tumor tissue in lung cancer (dated by TCRdb to between 2018 and 2020). RNA was isolated from bulk unsorted tissue, and RNA quality was assessed with a NanoDrop ND-1000 and an Agilent 2100. Normal lung samples were distant non-tumor tissue taken more than 3 cm from the tumor edge. Libraries were made using multiplex PCR. Instrument on record: Illumina HiSeq 2500. Following protocols modified from ARM-PCR, the researchers constructed TCRbeta libraries through three rounds of nested PCR with primers (Table S4). TCRdb reprocessing: public reads trimmed at Q25 with fastp, clones called with MiXCR, in-frame beta chains kept. A single entry per CDR3 protein holds the most common genes and DNA from its merged rows. The sample table holds roughly 82,000 distinct CDR3 sequences, of which 76% were seen once. The ten biggest clones cover 20% to 25% of the sample.

Sequenced material: distant non-tumor lung tissue. These receptors all stem from a woman aged 50 to 60 with non-small cell lung cancer.

The CDR3 nucleotides are TGTTCCACTCAGAGAGGTTTGGATGGCTACACCTTC. It codes for CSTQRGLDGYTF. The chain combines TRBV6-5 with TRBJ1-2; D is ambiguous. Looked up from germline, CDR1 is MNHEY and CDR2 is SVGAGI. The CDR3 runs to 12 residues.

This clonotype was found many times. The rearrangement joins TRBV24-1 to TRBJ2-5; 9 bases fit TRBD1. The V and J ends lost 1 base and 4 bases, in that order; junction bases with no gene match: 9. There are 17 residues in the CDR3. Looked up from germline, CDR1 is KGHDR and CDR2 is SFDVKD. CDR3 coding DNA: TGTGCCACCAGTGATTTAGAGGCCGGGACAGGGTCAGAGACCCAGTACTTC. It yields the protein CATSDLEAGTGSETQYF.

A word on this clonotype: At one of its ends the junction is not consistent with the germline gene, which may arise from a read error. This chain connects TRBV6-5 to TRBJ2-1; 9 nucleotides line up with TRBD2. Germline assignment: CDR1 MNHEY and CDR2 SVGAGI. This CDR3 is 17 amino acids long. The CDR3 loop is CASSNSRTSAIHNEQFF. Written as DNA, the CDR3 is TGTGCCAGCAGTAACTCGCGGACTAGCGCGATTCACAATGAGCAGTTCTTC.

Comments on this clonotype: This may come from a read error, since a much larger clone is one base off. V gene TRBV5-1 combines with J gene TRBJ2-1, with D perhaps matching TRBD1 (6 bases). V was clipped by 6 bases and J by 4 bases, with 14 bases between them. CDR3 length equals 14 residues. The germline V gene encodes CDR1 SGHRS and CDR2 YFSETQ. The CDR3 protein is CASNSRTVYNEQFF. The CDR3, as DNA: TGCGCCAGCAACTCCCGGACAGTATACAATGAGCAGTTCTTC.

This rearrangement joins TRBV5-1 to TRBJ1-1, with D uncertain. The CDR3 is 17 residues long. Between the trimmed V and J ends, which lost 5 bases and 1 base, there was a span of 21 bases. Germline V CDR1 and CDR2: SGHRS, YFSETQ. CDR3 bases: TGCGCCAGCAGATTAAGAGTAGGTGGCATAGGGAACACTGAAGCTTTCTTT. This sequence encodes CASRLRVGGIGNTEAFF.

Details on this clonotype: An end of the junction does not agree with germline; a read error may underlie this. The chain combines TRBV12-3 or TRBV12-4 with TRBJ2-1; D is possibly TRBD1 or TRBD2 (5 bases each). The CDR3 length is 15 residues. The CDR3 is CTNSFPGRGSNEQFF. The CDR3 nucleotides read TGTACCAACAGTTTCCCGGGACGGGGATCTAATGAACAGTTCTTC.

Regarding this clonotype: The junction departs from germline at one end; a sequencing error may be responsible. The V gene is TRBV6-5, the J gene TRBJ1-2; D not resolved. Per the germline V gene, CDR1 is MNHEY and CDR2 is SVGAGI. The CDR3 loop spans 11 amino acids. The CDR3 is CAVLGNYGYTF. DNA for the CDR3: TGTGCCGTCCTCGGGAACTATGGCTACACCTTT.

To note about this clonotype: One end of the junction fails to match germline, which may point to a read error. J is TRBJ1-5 and V is TRBV6-1; TRBD1 agrees at 8 bases. In germline, CDR1 is MNHNS, CDR2 SASEGT. The CDR3 length is 17 residues. Written as DNA, the CDR3 is TGTGCCAGTTATCCGGCGACAGGGGCTATGAACAATCAGCCTCAGCATTTT. It encodes CASYPATGAMNNQPQHF.

Comment on this clonotype: With a much larger clone just one base away, this may be a read error. The chain combines TRBV10-2 with TRBJ2-7; the D gene is possibly TRBD1 (6 bases). CDR3 size: 14 residues. The germline CDR1 and CDR2 sequences are WSHSY and SAAADI. CDR3 loop: CANSESQFGTHPNF. The CDR3 DNA sequence: TGCGCCAACAGTGAGTCTCAGTTCGGGACACACCCAAACTTC.

Of note for this clonotype: This clone may be a read error of a much larger clone one base away. The rearrangement joins TRBV28 to TRBJ1-1; no clear D. V shed 11 bases and J shed 7 bases, with 11 bases lying between them. Germline V gene data show CDR1 as MDHEN and CDR2 as SYDVKM. CDR3 length equals 10 residues. In DNA, the CDR3 is TGTGCCTGCATGAGAAATGAAGCTTTCTTT. It codes for CACMRNEAFF.

This clonotype was found a few times. The CDR3 coding sequence is TGTGCCAGCAGTTCCCTGGCCCGGGTTACACATGGCTACACCTTC. Translated: CASSSLARVTHGYTF. This sequence joins TRBV28 and TRBJ1-2; D gene ambiguous. The ends were cut back, 4 bases at V and 6 bases at J, with 18 bases in the middle. This CDR3 region has 15 residues. Germline lookup yields CDR1 MDHEN and CDR2 SYDVKM.

This clonotype was seen ten or more times. A read error may explain this, as a much larger clone is one base away. The chain couples TRBV5-1 to TRBJ2-7, with D hard to call. This CDR3 is built from 14 residues. Germline V gives CDR1 SGHRS, CDR2 YFSETQ. As DNA, the CDR3 is TGCGCCAGCAGCTACCGGTCCAACTCCTACGAGCCGTACTTC. It codes for CASSYRSNSYEPYF.

Notes on this clonotype: The CDR3 ends on some other residue instead of the conserved phenylalanine or tryptophan, so this is likely a read error. The J gene is TRBJ2-2, the V gene TRBV11-3; D is uncertain. The V and J ends lost 8 bases and 7 bases respectively, with 14 bases between them. Germline values: CDR1 SGHNT, CDR2 YENEEA. This CDR3 region has 13 residues. For the CDR3, the DNA is TGTGCCAGCTTTGGGATCCGGAGCGGGGAGCTGTTTTCT. It is translated as CASFGIRSGELFS.

This clonotype appeared a single time. A read error may account for a junction end that differs from germline. CDR3 bases: TGCAGCGTTGTCCGGGTGGTGACTGAAGTTTTCTTT. Its translation is CSVVRVVTEVFF. This chain connects TRBV29-1 to TRBJ1-1; D remains unclear. CDR3 length: 12 amino acids. Germline V CDR1 and CDR2: SQVTM, ANQGSEA.

For this clonotype: Possible read error: a much larger clone is one base away. CDR3 in DNA: TGTGCCAGCAGGTCGACAGGGATGCCCTACGAGCTGTACTTC. Residues: CASRSTGMPYELYF. The chain uses TRBV28 and TRBJ2-7; 7 bases agree with TRBD1. Germline lookup yields CDR1 MDHEN and CDR2 SYDVKM. The CDR3 is made up of 14 amino acids.

The chain has TRBV28 and TRBJ2-7; D might be TRBD1 (6 bases). CDR3 length: 14 residues. Germline V gene lookup returns CDR1 MDHEN and CDR2 SYDVKM. The CDR3, as DNA: TGTGGCGGCAGTCTCACGGGACACCTCTACGAGCAGTACTTC. This codes for CGGSLTGHLYEQYF.

V usage is TRBV6-5 and J usage is TRBJ2-7; 7 bases map to TRBD2. The CDR3 contains 15 residues. The germline gives CDR1 MNHEY, CDR2 SVGAGI. The CDR3 is CTSSLNLAEIYEQYF. CDR3 coding DNA: TGTACAAGTAGCCTAAACCTAGCGGAAATCTACGAGCAGTACTTC.

Concerning this clonotype: This clone may be a read error of a much larger clone one base away. The chain couples TRBV29-1 to TRBJ1-6; D remains unclear. V dropped 6 bases and J dropped 7 bases, with 13 bases sitting between them. CDR3 size: 13 residues. Looked up from germline, CDR1 is SQVTM and CDR2 is ANQGSEA. The CDR3 sequence: CSVAGMENSPLHF. The CDR3 DNA sequence: TGCAGCGTCGCGGGCATGGAAAATTCACCCCTCCACTTT.